This TCR beta chain was sequenced in a study of shared clonotypes between healthy human individuals. Germline CDR1 MNHEY, CDR2 SMNVEV (reference sequence). After removal of 5 bases from V and 8 bases from J, the junction contained 11 bases not matched to a gene. This CDR3 spans 15 amino acids. Findings and caveats of the study: Naive CD4 clonotypes were shared across a few donors at around 5.4%. Despite large depth, rarefaction showed incomplete sorted-subset sequencing. Clonotype sharing among donors was expected to depend on sequencing depth.

Points on this clone: Its matching antigen is unknown.

Sequenced by immunoSEQ multiplex PCR; TCRdb stores in-frame clones only, minus some. The sample contains about 110,000 clones, 68% of which appear only once. Sequencing was performed on memory CD8+ T cells sorted from blood. The subset: CD45RO+ cells pooled with CCR7-negative TemRA cells. The genes are TRBV27 and TRBJ2-1, with 8 bases lining up with TRBD2. The receptor comes from a woman in her twenties or thirties in good health. As DNA, the CDR3 is TGTGCCAGCAGTCCCCCGGGACTAGTAGGCGATGAGCAGTTCTTC. Its translation is CASSPPGLVGDEQFF.